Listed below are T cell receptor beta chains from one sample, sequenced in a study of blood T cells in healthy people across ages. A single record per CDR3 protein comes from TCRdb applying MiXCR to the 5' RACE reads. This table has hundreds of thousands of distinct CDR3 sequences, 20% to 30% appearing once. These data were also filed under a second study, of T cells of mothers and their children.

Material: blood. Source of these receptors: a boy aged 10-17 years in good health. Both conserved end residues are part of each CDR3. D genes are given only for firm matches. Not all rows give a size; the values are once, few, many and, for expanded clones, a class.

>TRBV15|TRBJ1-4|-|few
CATSRQVRGGGNEKLFF
TGTGCCACCAGCAGACAGGTGCGAGGGGGTGGAAATGAAAAACTGTTTTTT
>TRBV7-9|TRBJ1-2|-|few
CASGGDYGYTF
TGTGCCAGCGGGGGTGACTATGGCTACACCTTC
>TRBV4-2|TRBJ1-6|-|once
CASSDGVFGNSPLHF
TGTGCCAGCAGCGACGGGGTCTTCGGGAATTCACCCCTCCACTTT
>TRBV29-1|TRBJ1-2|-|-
CSVESTGRYGYTF
TGCAGCGTTGAGTCGACAGGTAGATATGGCTACACCTTC
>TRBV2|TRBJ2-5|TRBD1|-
CASSEGQAGETQYF
TGTGCCAGCAGTGAGGGACAGGCGGGTGAGACCCAGTACTTC
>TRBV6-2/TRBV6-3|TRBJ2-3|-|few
CASSYGGATDTQYF
TGTGCCAGCAGTTACGGGGGGGCCACAGATACGCAGTATTTT
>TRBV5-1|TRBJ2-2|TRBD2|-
CASSLGTSGAGELFF
TGTGCCAGCAGCCTCGGGACTAGCGGGGCCGGGGAGCTGTTTTTT
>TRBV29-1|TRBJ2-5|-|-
CSVLTKGGLQETQYF
TGCAGCGTTCTGACCAAGGGGGGCCTCCAAGAGACCCAGTACTTC
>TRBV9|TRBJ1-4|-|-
CASSSPRRAELFF
TGTGCCAGCAGCTCACCAAGAAGAGCGGAACTGTTTTTT
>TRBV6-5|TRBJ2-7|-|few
CASSYGGFSYEQYF
TGTGCCAGCAGTTACGGGGGATTCTCCTACGAGCAGTACTTC
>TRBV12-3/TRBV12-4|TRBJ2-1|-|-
CASGGAGEQFF
TGTGCCAGCGGGGGGGCCGGAGAGCAGTTCTTC
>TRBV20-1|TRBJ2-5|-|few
CSALETLTGTLGNIGEAQYF
TGCAGTGCGCTAGAGACCCTAACAGGGACCCTAGGCAATATAGGAGAGGCCCAGTACTTC
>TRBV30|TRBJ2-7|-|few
CACSSSYEQYF
TGTGCCTGTTCATCGAGCTACGAGCAGTACTTC
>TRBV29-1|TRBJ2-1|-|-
CSVEFLERSYNEQFF
TGCAGCGTTGAGTTTTTGGAACGCTCCTACAATGAGCAGTTCTTC
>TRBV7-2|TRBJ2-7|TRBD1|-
CASNRYRDRAYEQYF
TGTGCCAGCAACCGATACCGGGACAGAGCCTACGAGCAGTACTTC
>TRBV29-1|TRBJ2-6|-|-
CSVEGTVTPGANVLTF
TGCAGCGTTGAAGGAACGGTCACACCTGGGGCCAACGTCCTGACTTTC
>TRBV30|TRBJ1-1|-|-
CAWSYGPNTEAFF
TGTGCCTGGAGTTACGGCCCCAACACTGAAGCTTTCTTT
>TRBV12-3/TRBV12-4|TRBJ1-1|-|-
CASIRVGGITLRAFF
TGTGCCAGCATTAGGGTAGGCGGTATAACCCTCCGAGCTTTCTTT
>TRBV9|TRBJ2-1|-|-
CASSADSPRLDNEQFF
TGTGCCAGCAGCGCCGACTCGCCCAGACTGGACAATGAGCAGTTCTTC
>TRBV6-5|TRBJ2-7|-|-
CASSRVVSYEQYF
TGTGCCAGCAGCCGGGTAGTTTCCTACGAGCAGTACTTC
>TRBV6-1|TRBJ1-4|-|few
CASRRRGGPELFF
TGTGCCAGCAGGAGGAGGGGGGGTCCTGAGCTGTTTTTT
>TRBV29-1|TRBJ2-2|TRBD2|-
CSVEPLAGGELFF
TGCAGCGTTGAACCACTAGCGGGTGGGGAGCTGTTTTTT
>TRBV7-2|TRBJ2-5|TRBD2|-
CASSLVLLAGGDEQYF
TGTGCCAGCAGCTTAGTCCTCCTAGCGGGAGGGGATGAGCAGTACTTC
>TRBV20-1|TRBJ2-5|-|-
CSAREEETQCF
TGCAGTGCCCGGGAAGAAGAGACCCAGTGCTTC
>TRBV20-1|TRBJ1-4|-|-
CSASAMTGGEKLFF
TGCAGTGCTAGTGCGATGACTGGTGGGGAAAAACTGTTTTTT
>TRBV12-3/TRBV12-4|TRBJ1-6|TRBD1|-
CASSLGTGGYNSPLHF
TGTGCCAGCAGTTTAGGGACAGGGGGCTATAATTCACCCCTCCACTTT
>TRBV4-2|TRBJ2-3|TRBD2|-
CASSQESGRASDTQYF
TGTGCCAGCAGCCAAGAGAGCGGGAGGGCCTCCGATACGCAGTATTTT
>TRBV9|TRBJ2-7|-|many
CASSRGGASSYEQYF
TGTGCCAGCAGCCGCGGCGGGGCTAGCTCCTACGAGCAGTACTTC
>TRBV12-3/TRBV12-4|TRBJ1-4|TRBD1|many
CASSLRQGGDEKLFF
TGTGCCAGCAGTTTACGACAGGGAGGGGATGAAAAACTGTTTTTT
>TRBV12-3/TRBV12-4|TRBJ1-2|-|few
CASSFQGSNYGYTF
TGTGCCAGCAGTTTTCAGGGGTCCAACTATGGCTACACCTTC
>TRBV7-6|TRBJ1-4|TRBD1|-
CASSPLAGTATNEKLFF
TGTGCCAGCAGCCCCTTAGCCGGGACAGCAACTAATGAAAAACTGTTTTTT
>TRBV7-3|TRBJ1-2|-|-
CASSDQLNYGYTF
TGTGCCAGCAGCGATCAGCTTAACTATGGCTACACCTTC
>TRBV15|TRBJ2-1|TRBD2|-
CATSRAEFVGLAANEQFF
TGTGCCACCAGCAGAGCTGAATTTGTAGGACTAGCGGCCAATGAGCAGTTCTTC
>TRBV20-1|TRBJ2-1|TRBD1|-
CSARLLGDRVYNEQFF
TGCAGTGCTAGACTGTTAGGGGACAGGGTCTACAATGAGCAGTTCTTC
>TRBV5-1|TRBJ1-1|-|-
CASSLNTGVTEAFF
TGCGCCAGCAGCCTCAATACGGGGGTAACTGAAGCTTTCTTT
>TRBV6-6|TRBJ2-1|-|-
CTSSYTDTYNEQFF
TGTACCAGCAGTTACACCGACACGTACAATGAGCAGTTCTTC
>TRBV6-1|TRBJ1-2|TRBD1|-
CASSVRETGGYGYTF
TGTGCCAGCAGTGTAAGGGAAACAGGGGGTTATGGCTACACCTTC